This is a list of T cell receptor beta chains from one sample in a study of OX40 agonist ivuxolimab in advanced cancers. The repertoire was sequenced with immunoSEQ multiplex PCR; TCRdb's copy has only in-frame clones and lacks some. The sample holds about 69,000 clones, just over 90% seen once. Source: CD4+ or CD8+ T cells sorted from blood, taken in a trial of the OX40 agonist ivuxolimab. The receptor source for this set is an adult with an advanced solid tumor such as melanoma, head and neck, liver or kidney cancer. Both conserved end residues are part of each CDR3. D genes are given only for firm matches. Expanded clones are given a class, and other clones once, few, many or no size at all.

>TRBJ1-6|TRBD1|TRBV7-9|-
TGTGCCAGCAGCGGCCTGAATGACAGGGTTGGTTCACCCCTCCACTTT
CASSGLNDRVGSPLHF
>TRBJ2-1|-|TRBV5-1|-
TGCGCCAGCAGCTTGGATGCAAGGGTCGGTGACAATGAGCAGTTCTTC
CASSLDARVGDNEQFF
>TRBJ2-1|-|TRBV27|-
TGTGCCAGCAGTAGCGGCGGACCCTACAATGAGCAGTTCTTC
CASSSGGPYNEQFF
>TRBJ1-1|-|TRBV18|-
TGTGCCAGCTCACCACAGGGGACTGAAGCTTTCTTT
CASSPQGTEAFF
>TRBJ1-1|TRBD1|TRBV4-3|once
TGCGCCAGCAGTACGGACAGGGGGAACACTGAAGCTTTCTTT
CASSTDRGNTEAFF
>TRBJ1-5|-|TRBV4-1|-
TGCGCCAGCAGCCAAGACAGGGGACAGCCCCAGCATTTT
CASSQDRGQPQHF
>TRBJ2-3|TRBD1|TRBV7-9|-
TGTGCCAGCAGCCACGAACAGGGGTATACGCAGTATTTT
CASSHEQGYTQYF
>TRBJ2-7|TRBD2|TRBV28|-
TGTGCCAGCAGTCTAGGACTAGCGGGAGACTACGAGCAGTACTTC
CASSLGLAGDYEQYF
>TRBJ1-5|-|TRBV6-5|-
TGTGCCAGCAGTTACCGGGGCAGAAATCAGCCCCAGCATTTT
CASSYRGRNQPQHF
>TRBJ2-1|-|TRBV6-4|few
TGTGCCAGCAGTGACTCGGAACAGGGTGAGCAGTTCTTC
CASSDSEQGEQFF
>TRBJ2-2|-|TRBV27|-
TGTGCCAGCAGTTCCTCAGGGACCGGGGAGCTGTTTTTT
CASSSSGTGELFF
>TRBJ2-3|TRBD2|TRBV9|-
TGTGCCAGCAGCGCGAGCGGGGGGGCGACAGATACGCAGTATTTT
CASSASGGATDTQYF
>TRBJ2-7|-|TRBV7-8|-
TGTGCCAGCAGCTGGAGTGACCGGGACGCCTCCTACGAGCAGTACTTC
CASSWSDRDASYEQYF
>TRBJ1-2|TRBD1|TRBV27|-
TGTGCCAGCAGTTTCTCCGGGACAGGGATTATAGGCTACACCTTC
CASSFSGTGIIGYTF
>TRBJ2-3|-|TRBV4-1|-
TGCGCCAGCAGCCAAGAACGAAGGGTAGATACGCAGTATTTT
CASSQERRVDTQYF
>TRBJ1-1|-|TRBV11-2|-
TGTGCCAGCAGCTTACAGGGGACCAACACTGAAGCTTTCTTT
CASSLQGTNTEAFF
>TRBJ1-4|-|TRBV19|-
TGTGCCAGTAGTTTCCGGGGGGTTCGTACTAATGAAAAACTGTTTTTT
CASSFRGVRTNEKLFF
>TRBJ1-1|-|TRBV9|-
TGTGCCAGCAGCGCCGGAACGTCCATGAACACTGAAGCTTTCTTT
CASSAGTSMNTEAFF
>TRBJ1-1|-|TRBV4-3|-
TGCGCCAGCGGGTACAGGGAGAACACTGAAGCTTTCTTT
CASGYRENTEAFF
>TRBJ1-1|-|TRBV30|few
TGTGCCTGGAGTGTTCAGGGGAACACTGAAGCTTTCTTT
CAWSVQGNTEAFF
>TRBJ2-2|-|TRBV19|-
TGTGCCATCTCGGACGGGGGCCCCGGGGAGCTGTTTTTT
CAISDGGPGELFF
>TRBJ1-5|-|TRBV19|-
TGTGCCAGTAGTATCTTCTGGGGCAGCAATCAGCCCCAGCATTTT
CASSIFWGSNQPQHF
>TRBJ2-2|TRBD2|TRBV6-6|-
TGTGCCAGCAGTGCCACTAGCGGGGTAAACACCGGGGAGCTGTTTTTT
CASSATSGVNTGELFF
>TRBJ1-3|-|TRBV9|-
TGTGCCAGCAGACCATTCGCGAGCTCTGGAAACACCATATATTTT
CASRPFASSGNTIYF
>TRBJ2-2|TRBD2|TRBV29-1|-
TGCAGCGTCGAACGACTAGCGGGAGAGAGCCCCGGGGAGCTGTTTTTT
CSVERLAGESPGELFF
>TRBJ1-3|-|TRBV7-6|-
TGTGCCAGCAGCTCCTTTGCGGGGTCTTCCGACACCATATATTTT
CASSSFAGSSDTIYF
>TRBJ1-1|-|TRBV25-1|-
TGTGCCAGCAGTGAAAGAGGGACTGAAGCTTTCTTT
CASSERGTEAFF
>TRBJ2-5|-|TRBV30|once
TGTGCCTGGAGTGAGACTCAAGAGACCCAGTACTTC
CAWSETQETQYF
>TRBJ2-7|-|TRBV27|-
TGTGCCAGCCGCGTGCGGGGGCTGGTCTACGAGCAGTACTTC
CASRVRGLVYEQYF
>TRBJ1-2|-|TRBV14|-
TGTGCCAGCAGCCAAGATGGAATAGGGGGCTATGGCTACACCTTC
CASSQDGIGGYGYTF
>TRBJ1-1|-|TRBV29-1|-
TGCAGCGTCACCAGGACCGAGCCGAACACTGAAGCTTTCTTT
CSVTRTEPNTEAFF
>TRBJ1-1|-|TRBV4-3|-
TGCGCCAGCAGCCCCAACAGGGAGAACACTGAAGCTTTCTTT
CASSPNRENTEAFF
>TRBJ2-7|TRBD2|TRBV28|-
TGTGCCAGCACCCCGGTGGGGACTAGGTCCTTCTACGAGCAGTACTTC
CASTPVGTRSFYEQYF
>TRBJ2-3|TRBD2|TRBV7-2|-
TGTGCCAGCAGCTTAGTGAGTAGCGGGAGACCCCCAGATACGCAGTATTTT
CASSLVSSGRPPDTQYF
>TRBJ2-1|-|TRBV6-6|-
TGTGCCAGCAGTTACTTGAAGTTGGATGAGCAGTTCTTC
CASSYLKLDEQFF